This record covers a single T cell receptor (beta chain). Its antigen is currently unknown. The data stem from a study of T cells in localized non-small cell lung cancer. Here immunoSEQ multiplex PCR was the method, and the copy in TCRdb shows in-frame clones only, minus some. The table lists 65,000 to 80,000 clones, roughly 83% of them singletons. Study findings and constraints: A median of 57 of the top 100 tumor clones appeared in adjacent lung, which was paired and uninvolved. The study sequenced only one region of the tumor. As a result, intratumor heterogeneity could not be excluded and remains possible. Longer overall survival was linked to higher blood T cell density.

V shed 8 bases, J shed 3 bases, and the junction held 11 bases outside the gene matches. The CDR3 consists of 17 residues. Germline V gene data show CDR1 as SNHLY and CDR2 as FYNNEI. The TCR was taken from a female donor older than 55 with stage I lung adenocarcinoma. This chain connects TRBV2 to TRBJ2-3; 13 bases are a match to TRBD2. Specimen: peripheral blood, collected before any cancer treatment. DNA of the CDR3: TGTGCCAGCCTTGGGACTAGCGGGATCCAGCAGACAGATACGCAGTATTTT. Protein: CASLGTSGIQQTDTQYF.